Described below is a single TCR beta chain sequence and its context. The authors' processing: Estimated nucleated cell counts came from reference gene primer amplification. Libraries were prepared by immunoSEQ multiplex PCR; TCRdb keeps only in-frame clonotypes and omits some of them. From that table come the V and J calls and clone size; the DNA was used to work out D and trimming. Of roughly 100,000 clones in the sample, 80% to 95% were seen once. This sample was taken from a study of blood T cell repertoires in COVID-19. Study information: Some COVID-19 samples were acute and others convalescent; all came from the United States, Italy and Spain.

J lost 2 bases, V lost 1 base, and 4 bases had no gene match. CDR1 is SGHTA and CDR2 is FQGNSA in the germline V gene. The CDR3 is 17 residues long. This sequence joins TRBV7-2 and TRBJ2-2; TRBD2 aligns across 10 bases. This receptor was taken from a woman between 50 and 59 years old with COVID-19, enrolled during active disease. Sequenced sample: peripheral blood. Here the CDR3 DNA reads TGTGCCAGCAGCTTAGTGGGGACTAGCGTTAACACCGGGGAGCTGTTTTTT. This sequence encodes CASSLVGTSVNTGELFF.